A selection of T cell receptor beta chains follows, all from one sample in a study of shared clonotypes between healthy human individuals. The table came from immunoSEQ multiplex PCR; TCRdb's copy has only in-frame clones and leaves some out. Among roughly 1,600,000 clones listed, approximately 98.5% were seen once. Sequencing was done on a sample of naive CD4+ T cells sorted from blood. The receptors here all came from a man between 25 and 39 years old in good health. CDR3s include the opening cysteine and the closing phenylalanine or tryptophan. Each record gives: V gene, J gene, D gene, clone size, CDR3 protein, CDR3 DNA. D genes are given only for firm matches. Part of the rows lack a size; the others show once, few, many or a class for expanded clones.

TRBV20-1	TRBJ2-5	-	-	CSASTKETQYF	TGCAGTGCTAGTACCAAGGAGACCCAGTACTTC
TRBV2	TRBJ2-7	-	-	CASSEQGYEQYF	TGTGCCAGCAGTGAACAGGGCTACGAGCAGTACTTC
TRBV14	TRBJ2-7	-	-	CASSQVWTYEQYF	TGTGCCAGCAGCCAAGTTTGGACCTACGAGCAGTACTTC
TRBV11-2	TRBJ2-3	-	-	CASSFRPQATDTQYF	TGTGCCAGCAGCTTTAGGCCCCAGGCGACAGATACGCAGTATTTT
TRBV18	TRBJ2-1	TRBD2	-	CASSPGLAEINEQFF	TGTGCCAGCTCACCCGGACTAGCGGAGATCAATGAGCAGTTCTTC
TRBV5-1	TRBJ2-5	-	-	CASSWEVGETQYF	TGCGCCAGCAGCTGGGAGGTGGGGGAGACCCAGTACTTC
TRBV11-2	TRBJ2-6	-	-	CASSLGVHSGANVLTF	TGTGCCAGCAGCTTAGGGGTACACTCTGGGGCCAACGTCCTGACTTTC
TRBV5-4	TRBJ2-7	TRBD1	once	CASSLEGQAYEQYF	TGTGCCAGCAGCTTGGAGGGACAGGCCTACGAGCAGTACTTC
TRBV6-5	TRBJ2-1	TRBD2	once	CASGLAGAKQFF	TGTGCCAGCGGGCTAGCGGGGGCCAAGCAGTTCTTC
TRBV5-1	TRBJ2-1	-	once	CASSLVGGAYNEQFF	TGCGCCAGCAGCTTGGTCGGGGGAGCCTACAATGAGCAGTTCTTC
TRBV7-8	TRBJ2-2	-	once	CASSQLGARDTGELFF	TGTGCCAGCAGCCAACTGGGGGCGCGGGACACCGGGGAGCTGTTTTTT
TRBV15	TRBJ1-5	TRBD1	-	CATSRSRTGTYSNQPQHF	TGTGCCACCAGCAGATCCCGGACAGGGACGTATAGCAATCAGCCCCAGCATTTT
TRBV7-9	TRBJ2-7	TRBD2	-	CASSFARTSGTYEQYF	TGTGCCAGCAGCTTTGCCAGGACTAGCGGAACCTACGAGCAGTACTTC
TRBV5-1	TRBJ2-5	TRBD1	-	CASSKGQLGETQYF	TGCGCCAGCAGCAAGGGACAGCTCGGAGAGACCCAGTACTTC
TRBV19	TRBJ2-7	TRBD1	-	CASSGDSPYEQYF	TGTGCCAGTAGTGGGGACAGCCCCTACGAGCAGTACTTC
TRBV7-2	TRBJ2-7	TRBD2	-	CASSRQLAGASYEQYF	TGTGCCAGCAGCCGACAACTAGCGGGCGCCTCCTACGAGCAGTACTTC